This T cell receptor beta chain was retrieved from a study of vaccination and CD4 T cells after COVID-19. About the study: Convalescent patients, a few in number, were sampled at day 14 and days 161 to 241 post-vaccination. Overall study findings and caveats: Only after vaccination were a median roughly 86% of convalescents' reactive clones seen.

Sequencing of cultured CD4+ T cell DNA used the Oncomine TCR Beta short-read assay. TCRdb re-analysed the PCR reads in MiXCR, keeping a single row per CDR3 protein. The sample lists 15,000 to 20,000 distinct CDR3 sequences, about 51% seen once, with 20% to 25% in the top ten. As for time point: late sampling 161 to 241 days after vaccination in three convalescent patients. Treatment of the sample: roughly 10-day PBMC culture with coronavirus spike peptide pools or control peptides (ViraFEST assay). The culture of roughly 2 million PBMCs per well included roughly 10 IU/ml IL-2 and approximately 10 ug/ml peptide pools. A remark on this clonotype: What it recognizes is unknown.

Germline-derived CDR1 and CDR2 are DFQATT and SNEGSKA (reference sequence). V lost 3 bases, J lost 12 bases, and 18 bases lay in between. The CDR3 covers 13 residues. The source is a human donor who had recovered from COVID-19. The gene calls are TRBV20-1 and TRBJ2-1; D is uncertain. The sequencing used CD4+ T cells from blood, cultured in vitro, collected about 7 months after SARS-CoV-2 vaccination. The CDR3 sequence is CSASPSYNDGQFF. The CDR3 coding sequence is TGCAGTGCTAGTCCCAGCTACAATGACGGGCAGTTCTTC.